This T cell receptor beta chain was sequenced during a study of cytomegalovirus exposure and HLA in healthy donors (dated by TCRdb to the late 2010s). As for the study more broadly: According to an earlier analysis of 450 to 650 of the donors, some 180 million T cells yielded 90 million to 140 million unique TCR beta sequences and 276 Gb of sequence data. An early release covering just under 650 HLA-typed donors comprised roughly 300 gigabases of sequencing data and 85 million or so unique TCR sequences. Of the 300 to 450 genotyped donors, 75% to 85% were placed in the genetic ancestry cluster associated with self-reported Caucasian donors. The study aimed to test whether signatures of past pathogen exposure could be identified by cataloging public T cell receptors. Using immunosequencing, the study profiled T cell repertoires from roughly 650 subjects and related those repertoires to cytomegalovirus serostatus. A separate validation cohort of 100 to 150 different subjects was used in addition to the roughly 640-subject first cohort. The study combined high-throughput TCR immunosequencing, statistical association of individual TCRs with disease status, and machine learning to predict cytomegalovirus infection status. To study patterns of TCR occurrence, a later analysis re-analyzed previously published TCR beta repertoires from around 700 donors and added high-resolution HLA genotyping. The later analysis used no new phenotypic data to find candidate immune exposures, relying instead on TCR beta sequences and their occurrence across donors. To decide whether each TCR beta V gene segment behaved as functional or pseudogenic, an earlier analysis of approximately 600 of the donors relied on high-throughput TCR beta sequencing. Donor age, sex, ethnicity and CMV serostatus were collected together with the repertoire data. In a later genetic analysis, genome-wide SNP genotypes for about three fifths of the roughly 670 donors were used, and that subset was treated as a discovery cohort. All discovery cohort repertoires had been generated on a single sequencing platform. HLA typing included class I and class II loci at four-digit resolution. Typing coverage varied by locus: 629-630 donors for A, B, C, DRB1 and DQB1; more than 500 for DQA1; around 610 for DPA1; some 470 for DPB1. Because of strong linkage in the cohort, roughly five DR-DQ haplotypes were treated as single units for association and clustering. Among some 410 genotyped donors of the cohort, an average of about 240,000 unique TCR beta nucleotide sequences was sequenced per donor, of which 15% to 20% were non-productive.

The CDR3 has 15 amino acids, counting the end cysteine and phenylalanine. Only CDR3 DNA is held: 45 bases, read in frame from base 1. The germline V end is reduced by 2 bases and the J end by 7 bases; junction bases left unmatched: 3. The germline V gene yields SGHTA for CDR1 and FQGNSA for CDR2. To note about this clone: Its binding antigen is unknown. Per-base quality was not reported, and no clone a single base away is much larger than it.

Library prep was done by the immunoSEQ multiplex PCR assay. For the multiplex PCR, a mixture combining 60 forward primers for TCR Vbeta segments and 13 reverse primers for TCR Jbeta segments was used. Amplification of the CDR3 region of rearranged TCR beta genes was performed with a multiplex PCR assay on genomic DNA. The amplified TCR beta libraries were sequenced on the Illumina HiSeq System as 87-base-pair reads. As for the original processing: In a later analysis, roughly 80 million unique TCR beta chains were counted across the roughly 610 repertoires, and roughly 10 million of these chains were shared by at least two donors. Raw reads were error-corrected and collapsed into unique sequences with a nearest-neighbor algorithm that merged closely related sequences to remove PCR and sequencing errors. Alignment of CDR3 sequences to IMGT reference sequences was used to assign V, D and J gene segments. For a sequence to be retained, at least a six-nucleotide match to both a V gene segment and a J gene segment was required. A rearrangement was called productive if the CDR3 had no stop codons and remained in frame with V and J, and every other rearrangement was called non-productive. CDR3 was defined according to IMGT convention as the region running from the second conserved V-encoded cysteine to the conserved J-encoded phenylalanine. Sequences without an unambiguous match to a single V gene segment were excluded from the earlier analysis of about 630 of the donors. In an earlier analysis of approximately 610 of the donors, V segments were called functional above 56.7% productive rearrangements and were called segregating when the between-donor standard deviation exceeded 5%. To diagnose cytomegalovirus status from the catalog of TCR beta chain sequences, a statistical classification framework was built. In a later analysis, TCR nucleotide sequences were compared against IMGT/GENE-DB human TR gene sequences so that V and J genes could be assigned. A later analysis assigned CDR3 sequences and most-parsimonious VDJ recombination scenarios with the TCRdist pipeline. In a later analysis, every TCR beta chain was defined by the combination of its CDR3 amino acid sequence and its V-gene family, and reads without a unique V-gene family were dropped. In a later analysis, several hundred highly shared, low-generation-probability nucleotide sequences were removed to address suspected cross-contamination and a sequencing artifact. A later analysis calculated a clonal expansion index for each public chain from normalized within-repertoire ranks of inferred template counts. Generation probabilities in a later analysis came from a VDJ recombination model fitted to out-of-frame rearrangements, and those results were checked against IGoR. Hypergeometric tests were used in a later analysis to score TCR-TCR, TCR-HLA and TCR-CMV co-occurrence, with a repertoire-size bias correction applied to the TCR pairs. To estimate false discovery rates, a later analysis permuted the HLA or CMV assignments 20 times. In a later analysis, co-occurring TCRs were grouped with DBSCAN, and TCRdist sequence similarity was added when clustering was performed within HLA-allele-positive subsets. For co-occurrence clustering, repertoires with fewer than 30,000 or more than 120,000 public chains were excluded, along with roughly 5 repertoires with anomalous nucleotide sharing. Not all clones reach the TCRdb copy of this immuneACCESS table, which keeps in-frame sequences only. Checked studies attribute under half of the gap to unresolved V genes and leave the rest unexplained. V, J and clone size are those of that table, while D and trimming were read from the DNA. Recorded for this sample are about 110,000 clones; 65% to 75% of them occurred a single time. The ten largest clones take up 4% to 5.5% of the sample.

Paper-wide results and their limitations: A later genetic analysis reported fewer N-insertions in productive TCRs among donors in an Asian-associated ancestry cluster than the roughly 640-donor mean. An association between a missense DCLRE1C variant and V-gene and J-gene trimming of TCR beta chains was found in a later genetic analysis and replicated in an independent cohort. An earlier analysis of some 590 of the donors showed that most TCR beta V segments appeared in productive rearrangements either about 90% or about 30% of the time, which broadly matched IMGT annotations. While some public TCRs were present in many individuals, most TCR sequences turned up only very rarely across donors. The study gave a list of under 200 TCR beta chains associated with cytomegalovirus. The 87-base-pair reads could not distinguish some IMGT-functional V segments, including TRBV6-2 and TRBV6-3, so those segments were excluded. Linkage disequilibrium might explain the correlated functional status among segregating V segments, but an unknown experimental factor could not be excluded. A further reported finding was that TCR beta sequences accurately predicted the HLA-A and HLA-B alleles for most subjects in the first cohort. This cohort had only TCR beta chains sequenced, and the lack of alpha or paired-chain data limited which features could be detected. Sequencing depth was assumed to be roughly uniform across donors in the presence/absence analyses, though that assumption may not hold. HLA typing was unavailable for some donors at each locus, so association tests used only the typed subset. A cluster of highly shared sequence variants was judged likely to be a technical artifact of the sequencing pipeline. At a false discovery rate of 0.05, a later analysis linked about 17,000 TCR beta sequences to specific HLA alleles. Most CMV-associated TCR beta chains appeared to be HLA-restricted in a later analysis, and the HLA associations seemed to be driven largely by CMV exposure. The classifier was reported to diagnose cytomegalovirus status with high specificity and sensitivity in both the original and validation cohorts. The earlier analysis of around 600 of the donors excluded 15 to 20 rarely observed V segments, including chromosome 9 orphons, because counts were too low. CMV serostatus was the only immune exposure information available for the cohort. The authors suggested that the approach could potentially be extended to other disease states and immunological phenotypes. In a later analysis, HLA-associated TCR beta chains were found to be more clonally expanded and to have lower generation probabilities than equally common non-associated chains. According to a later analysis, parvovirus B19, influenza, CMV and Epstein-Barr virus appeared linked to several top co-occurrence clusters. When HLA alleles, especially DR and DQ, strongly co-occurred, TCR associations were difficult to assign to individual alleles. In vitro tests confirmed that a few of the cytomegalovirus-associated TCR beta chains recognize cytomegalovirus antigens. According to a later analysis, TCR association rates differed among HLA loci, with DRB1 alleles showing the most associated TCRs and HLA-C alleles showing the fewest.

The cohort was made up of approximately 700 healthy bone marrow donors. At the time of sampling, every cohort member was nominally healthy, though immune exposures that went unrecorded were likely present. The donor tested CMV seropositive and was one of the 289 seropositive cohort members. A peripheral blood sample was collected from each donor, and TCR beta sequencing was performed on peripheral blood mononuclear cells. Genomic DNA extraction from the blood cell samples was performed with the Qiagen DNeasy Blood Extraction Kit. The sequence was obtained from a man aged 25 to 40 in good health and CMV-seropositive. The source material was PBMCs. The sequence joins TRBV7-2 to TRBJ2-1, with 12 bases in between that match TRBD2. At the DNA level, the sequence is TGTGCCAGCAGCTTAACTAGCGGGGGGAGTAATGAGCAGTTCTTC. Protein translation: CASSLTSGGSNEQFF.